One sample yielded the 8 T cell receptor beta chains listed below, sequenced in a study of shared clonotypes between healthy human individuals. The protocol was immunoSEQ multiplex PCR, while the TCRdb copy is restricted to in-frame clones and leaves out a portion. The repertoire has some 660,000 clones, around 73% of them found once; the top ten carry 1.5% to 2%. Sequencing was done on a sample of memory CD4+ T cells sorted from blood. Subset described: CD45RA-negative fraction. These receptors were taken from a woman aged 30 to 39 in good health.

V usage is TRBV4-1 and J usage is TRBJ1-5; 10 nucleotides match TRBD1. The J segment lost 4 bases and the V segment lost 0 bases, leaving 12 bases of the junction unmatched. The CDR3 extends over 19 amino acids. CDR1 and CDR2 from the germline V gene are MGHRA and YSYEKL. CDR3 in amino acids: CASSQDPRQGAGWNQPQHF. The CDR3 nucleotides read TGCGCCAGCAGCCAAGATCCCCGACAGGGGGCCGGATGGAATCAGCCCCAGCATTTT.

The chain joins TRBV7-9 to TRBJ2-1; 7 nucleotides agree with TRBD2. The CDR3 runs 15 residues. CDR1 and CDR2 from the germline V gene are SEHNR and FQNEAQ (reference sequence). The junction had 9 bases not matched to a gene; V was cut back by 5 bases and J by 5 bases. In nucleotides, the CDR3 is TGTGCCAGCAGCCCAGGGTCTGGGACTAACAATGAGCAGTTCTTC. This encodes CASSPGSGTNNEQFF. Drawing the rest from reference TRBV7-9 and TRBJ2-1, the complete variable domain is DTGVSQNPRHKITKRGQNVTFRCDPISEHNRLYWYRQTLGQGPEFLTYFQNEAQLEKSRLLSDRFSAERPKGSFSTLEIQRTEQGDSAMYLCASSPGSGTNNEQFFGPGTRLTVL.

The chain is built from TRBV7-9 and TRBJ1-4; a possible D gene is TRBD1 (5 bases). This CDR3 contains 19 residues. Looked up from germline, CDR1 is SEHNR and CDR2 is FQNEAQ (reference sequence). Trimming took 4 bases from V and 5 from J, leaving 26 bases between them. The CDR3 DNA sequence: TGTGCCAGCAGCTCGGGAGTGGGAGGGGCCGGGTTGAGGAATGAAAAACTGTTTTTT. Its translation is CASSSGVGGAGLRNEKLFF. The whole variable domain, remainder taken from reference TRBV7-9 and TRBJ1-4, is DTGVSQNPRHKITKRGQNVTFRCDPISEHNRLYWYRQTLGQGPEFLTYFQNEAQLEKSRLLSDRFSAERPKGSFSTLEIQRTEQGDSAMYLCASSSGVGGAGLRNEKLFFGSGTQLSVL.

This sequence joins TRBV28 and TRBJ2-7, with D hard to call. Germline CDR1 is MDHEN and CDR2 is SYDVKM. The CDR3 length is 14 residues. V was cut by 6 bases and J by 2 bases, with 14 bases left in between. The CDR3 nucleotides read TGTGCCAGCAGGATACAGTTGTCCACCTACGAGCAGTACTTC. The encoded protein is CASRIQLSTYEQYF.

CDR3 sequence: CASSLVASGISATQYF. CDR3 sequence (DNA): TGTGCCAGCAGCTTGGTAGCGTCGGGAATATCAGCGACCCAGTACTTC. The chain combines TRBV5-6 with TRBJ2-5; TRBD2 might be the D (5 bases). Trimming stripped 0 bases from V and 7 bases from J, with 19 bases between. The CDR3 extends over 16 amino acids. From germline, CDR1 is SGHDT and CDR2 YYEEEE.

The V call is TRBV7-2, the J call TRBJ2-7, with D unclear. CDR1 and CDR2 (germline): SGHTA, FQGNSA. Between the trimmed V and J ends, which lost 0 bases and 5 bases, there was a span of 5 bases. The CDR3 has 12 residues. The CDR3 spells CASSLAIHEQYF. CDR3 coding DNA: TGTGCCAGCAGCTTAGCAATCCACGAGCAGTACTTC.

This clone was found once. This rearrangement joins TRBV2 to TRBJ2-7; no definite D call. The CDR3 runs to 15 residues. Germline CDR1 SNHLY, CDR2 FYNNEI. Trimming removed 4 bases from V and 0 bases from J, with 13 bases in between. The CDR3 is CASSGLSQSSYEQYF. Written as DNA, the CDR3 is TGTGCCAGCAGTGGTCTTAGCCAGAGCTCCTACGAGCAGTACTTC. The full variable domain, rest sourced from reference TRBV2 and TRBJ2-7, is EPEVTQTPSHQVTQMGQEVILRCVPISNHLYFYWYRQILGQKVEFLVSFYNNEISEKSEIFDDQFSVERPDGSNFTLKIRSTKLEDSAMYFCASSGLSQSSYEQYFGPGTRLTVT.

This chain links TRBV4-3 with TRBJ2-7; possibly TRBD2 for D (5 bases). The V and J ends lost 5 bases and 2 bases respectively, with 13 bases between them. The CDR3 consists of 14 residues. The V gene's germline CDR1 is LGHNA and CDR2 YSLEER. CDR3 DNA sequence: TGCGCCAGCAGCATGCAACTAGGAACCTACGAGCAGTACTTC. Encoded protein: CASSMQLGTYEQYF.